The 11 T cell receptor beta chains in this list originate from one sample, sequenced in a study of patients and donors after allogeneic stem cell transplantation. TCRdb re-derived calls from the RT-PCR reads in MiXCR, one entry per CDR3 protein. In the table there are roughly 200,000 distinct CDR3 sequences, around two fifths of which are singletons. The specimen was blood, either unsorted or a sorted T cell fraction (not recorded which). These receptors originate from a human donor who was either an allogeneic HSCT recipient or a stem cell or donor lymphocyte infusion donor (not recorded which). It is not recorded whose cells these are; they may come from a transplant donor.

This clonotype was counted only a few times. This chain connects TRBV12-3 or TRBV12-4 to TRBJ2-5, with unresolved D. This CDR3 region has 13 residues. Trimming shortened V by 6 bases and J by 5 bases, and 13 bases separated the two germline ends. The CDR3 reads CASRPGPRETQYF. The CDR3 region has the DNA TGTGCCAGCAGACCCGGGCCCAGGGAGACCCAGTACTTC.

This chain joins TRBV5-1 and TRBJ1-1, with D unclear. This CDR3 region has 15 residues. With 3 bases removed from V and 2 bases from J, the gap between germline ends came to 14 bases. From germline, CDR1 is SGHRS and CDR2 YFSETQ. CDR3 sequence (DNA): TGCGCCAGCAGCTCCCGGGTGGCCCTAAACACTGAAGCTTTCTTT. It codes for CASSSRVALNTEAFF.

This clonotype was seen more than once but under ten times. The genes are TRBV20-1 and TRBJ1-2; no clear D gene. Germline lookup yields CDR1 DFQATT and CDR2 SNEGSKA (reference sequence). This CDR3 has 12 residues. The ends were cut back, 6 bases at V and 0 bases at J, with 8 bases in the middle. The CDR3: CSAKKTNYGYTF. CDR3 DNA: TGCAGTGCAAAGAAGACTAACTATGGCTACACCTTC.

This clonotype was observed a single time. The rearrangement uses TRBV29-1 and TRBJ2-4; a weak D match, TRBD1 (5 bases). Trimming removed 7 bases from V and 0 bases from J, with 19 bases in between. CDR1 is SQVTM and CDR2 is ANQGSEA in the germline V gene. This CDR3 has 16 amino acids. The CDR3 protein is CSAQSSGRLAKNIQYF. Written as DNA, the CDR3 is TGCAGCGCCCAAAGTTCAGGGCGTTTAGCCAAAAACATTCAGTACTTC.

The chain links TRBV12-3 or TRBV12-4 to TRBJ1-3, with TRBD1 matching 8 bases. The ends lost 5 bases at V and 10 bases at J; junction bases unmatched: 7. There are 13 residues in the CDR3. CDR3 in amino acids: CASSPGTGRTIYF. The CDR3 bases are TGTGCCAGCAGTCCGGGGACAGGAAGGACCATATATTTT.

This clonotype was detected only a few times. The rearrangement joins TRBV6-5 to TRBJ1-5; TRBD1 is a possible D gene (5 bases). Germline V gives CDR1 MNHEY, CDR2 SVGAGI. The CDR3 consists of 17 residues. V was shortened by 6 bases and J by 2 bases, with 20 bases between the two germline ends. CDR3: CASRRTYSVEGNQPQHF. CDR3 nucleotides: TGTGCCAGCAGACGGACATACTCCGTCGAAGGCAATCAGCCCCAGCATTTT.

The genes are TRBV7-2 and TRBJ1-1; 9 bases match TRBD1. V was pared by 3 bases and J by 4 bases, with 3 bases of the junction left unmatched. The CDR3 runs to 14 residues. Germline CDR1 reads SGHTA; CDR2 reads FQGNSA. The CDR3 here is CASSFWDRATEAFF. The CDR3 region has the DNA TGTGCCAGCAGCTTTTGGGACAGGGCCACTGAAGCTTTCTTT.

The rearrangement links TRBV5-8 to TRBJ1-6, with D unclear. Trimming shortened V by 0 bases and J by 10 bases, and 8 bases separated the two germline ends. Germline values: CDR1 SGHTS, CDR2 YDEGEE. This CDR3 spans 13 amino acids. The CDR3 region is CASSLGAKSPLHF. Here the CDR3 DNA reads TGTGCCAGCAGCTTGGGGGCGAAATCACCCCTCCACTTT.

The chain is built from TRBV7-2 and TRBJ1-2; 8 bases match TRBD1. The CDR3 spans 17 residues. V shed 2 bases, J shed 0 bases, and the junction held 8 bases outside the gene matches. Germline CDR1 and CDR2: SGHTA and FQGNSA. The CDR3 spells CASSLPRDRTANYGYTF. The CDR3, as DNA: TGTGCCAGCAGCTTACCTCGGGACAGGACTGCTAACTATGGCTACACCTTC.

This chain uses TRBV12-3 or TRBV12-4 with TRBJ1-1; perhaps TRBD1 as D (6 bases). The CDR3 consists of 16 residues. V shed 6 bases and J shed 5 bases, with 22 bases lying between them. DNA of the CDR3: TGTGCCAGCAGCCGGAGTTTTACAGGGCCCCCTACTGAAGCTTTCTTT. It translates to CASSRSFTGPPTEAFF.

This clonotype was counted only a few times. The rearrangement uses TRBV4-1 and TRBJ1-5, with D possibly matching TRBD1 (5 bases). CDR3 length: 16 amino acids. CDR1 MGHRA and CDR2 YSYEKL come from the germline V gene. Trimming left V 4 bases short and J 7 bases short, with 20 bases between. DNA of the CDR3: TGCGCCAGCAGCCGGAGGGGTCTACAGGATGGGCAGCCCCAGCATTTT. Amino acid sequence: CASSRRGLQDGQPQHF.